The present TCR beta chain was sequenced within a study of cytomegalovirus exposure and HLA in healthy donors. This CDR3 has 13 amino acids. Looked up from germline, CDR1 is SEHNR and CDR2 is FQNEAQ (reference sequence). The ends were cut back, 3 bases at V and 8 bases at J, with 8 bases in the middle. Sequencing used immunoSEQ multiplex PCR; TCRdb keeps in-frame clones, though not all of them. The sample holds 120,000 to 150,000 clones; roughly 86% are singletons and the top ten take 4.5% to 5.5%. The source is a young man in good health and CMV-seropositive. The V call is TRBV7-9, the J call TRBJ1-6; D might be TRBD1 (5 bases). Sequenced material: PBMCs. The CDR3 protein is CASSLDNYSPLHF. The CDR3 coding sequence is TGTGCCAGCAGCTTGGACAATTATTCACCCCTCCACTTT. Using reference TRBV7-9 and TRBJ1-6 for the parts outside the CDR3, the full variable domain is DTGVSQNPRHKITKRGQNVTFRCDPISEHNRLYWYRQTLGQGPEFLTYFQNEAQLEKSRLLSDRFSAERPKGSFSTLEIQRTEQGDSAMYLCASSLDNYSPLHFGNGTRLTVT.